Below, 14 T cell receptor beta chains from the same sample are listed, as sequenced in a study of OX40 agonist ivuxolimab in advanced cancers. Clones were sequenced by immunoSEQ multiplex PCR, and TCRdb holds only the in-frame ones, with some missing. The sample consists of 65,000 to 90,000 clones, approximately 88% of them appearing once. This specimen was CD4+ or CD8+ T cells sorted from blood, taken in a trial of the OX40 agonist ivuxolimab. These receptors all stem from an adult with an advanced solid tumor such as melanoma, head and neck, liver or kidney cancer.

Concerning this clone itself: One end of the junction does not line up with germline, which may come from a read error. The rearrangement links TRBV6-5 to TRBJ2-3, with D maybe TRBD2 (5 bases). The CDR3 runs to 14 residues. Germline CDR1 MNHEY, CDR2 SVGAGI. This CDR3 reads CATSLGLSTDTQYF. CDR3 DNA: TGTGCCACCAGTTTAGGACTTAGCACAGATACGCAGTATTTT.

The CDR3 here is CASSLRGGQGASGYTF. In DNA form, the CDR3 reads TGTGCCAGCAGCCTGAGGGGTGGACAGGGGGCCTCGGGCTACACCTTC. The chain joins TRBV7-2 to TRBJ1-2, with 11 bases lining up with TRBD1. This CDR3 region has 16 residues. V was clipped by 5 bases and J by 8 bases; unmatched bases: 13. Per the germline V gene, CDR1 is SGHTA and CDR2 is FQGNSA.

The gene calls are TRBV7-3 and TRBJ2-5, with D tentatively TRBD2 (5 bases). V was pared by 4 bases and J by 3 bases, with 9 bases between. Germline CDR1 and CDR2: SGHTA and FQGTGA. This CDR3 comprises 13 residues. The CDR3 coding sequence is TGTGCCAGCAGCTCCACTAGGGAAGAGACCCAGTACTTC. This codes for CASSSTREETQYF.

The J gene is TRBJ2-2, the V gene TRBV6-1, with D uncertain. V dropped 2 bases and J dropped 5 bases, with 6 bases sitting between them. The CDR3 extends over 13 amino acids. Germline V gene data show CDR1 as MNHNS and CDR2 as SASEGT. Here the CDR3 DNA reads TGTGCCAGCAGTGAACTCGAAACCGGGGAGCTGTTTTTT. It encodes CASSELETGELFF.

The chain joins TRBV5-4 to TRBJ1-1; 7 bases match TRBD1. This CDR3 contains 16 residues. V dropped 0 bases and J dropped 1; count of bases not matched to a gene: 6. The germline gives CDR1 SGHNT, CDR2 YYREEE (reference sequence). The DNA of the CDR3 is TGTGCCAGCAGCTTGGACGGACAGGCGGGGAACACTGAAGCTTTCTTT. Translating gives CASSLDGQAGNTEAFF. The complete variable domain, with remaining parts taken from reference TRBV5-4 and TRBJ1-1, reads ETGVTQSPTHLIKTRGQQVTLRCSSQSGHNTVSWYQQALGQGPQFIFQYYREEENGRGNFPPRFSGLQFPNYSSELNVNALELDDSALYLCASSLDGQAGNTEAFFGQGTRLTVV.

The chain uses TRBV15 and TRBJ2-3; D unclear. V was clipped by 5 bases and J by 4 bases, with 13 bases between them. The length of the CDR3 is 14 residues. Per germline, CDR1 LNHNV and CDR2 YYDKDF (reference sequence). In DNA form, the CDR3 reads TGTGCCACCAGCGTGACCCGGACCGCAGATACGCAGTATTTT. This translates into CATSVTRTADTQYF.

This clone came up a few times. The chain recombines TRBV9 with TRBJ1-6; the match to TRBD1 covers 7 bases. The V and J ends lost 4 bases and 10 bases, in that order; junction bases with no gene match: 8. Germline V CDR1 and CDR2: SGDLS, YYNGEE. This CDR3 has 14 residues. CDR3 loop: CASSPDGQASPLHF. The CDR3 coding sequence is TGTGCCAGCAGCCCCGATGGACAGGCCTCACCCCTCCACTTT.

V usage is TRBV5-4 and J usage is TRBJ2-1; 10 positions match TRBD2. Germline V lookup: CDR1 SGHNT, CDR2 YYREEE (reference sequence). V lost 4 bases to trimming and J lost 3 bases; unmatched junction nucleotides: 7. This CDR3 is 16 amino acids long. CDR3 nucleotides: TGTGCCAGCAGCAATGCGGCTAGCGGGGGCTACAATGAGCAGTTCTTC. The encoded protein is CASSNAASGGYNEQFF.

In DNA, the CDR3 is TGTGCCAGCAGCGTAGGGGCCTCCGTCTACAATGAGCAGTTCTTC. It encodes CASSVGASVYNEQFF. The J gene is TRBJ2-1, the V gene TRBV9, with D uncertain. The CDR3 contains 15 residues. The germline V gene encodes CDR1 SGDLS and CDR2 YYNGEE. Trimming took off 0 bases at V and 3 bases at J, with 10 bases between the two ends. The full variable domain, with the rest looked up from reference TRBV9 and TRBJ2-1, is DSGVTQTPKHLITATGQRVTLRCSPRSGDLSVYWYQQSLDQGLQFLIQYYNGEERAKGNILERFSAQQFPDLHSELNLSSLELGDSALYFCASSVGASVYNEQFFGPGTRLTVL.

V is TRBV11-1 and J is TRBJ2-5, with D unresolved. The V end was cut by 0 bases, the J end by 4 bases, with 9 bases between. The CDR3 covers 14 residues. The germline V gene encodes CDR1 SGHAT and CDR2 FQDESV (reference sequence). The CDR3 nucleotides are TGTGCCAGCAGCTTAGCGCTGGCCTCAGAGACCCAGTACTTC. This codes for CASSLALASETQYF. The full variable domain, completed using reference TRBV11-1 and TRBJ2-5, is EAEVAQSPRYKITEKSQAVAFWCDPISGHATLYWYRQILGQGPELLVQFQDESVVDDSQLPKDRFSAERLKGVDSTLKIQPAELGDSAMYLCASSLALASETQYFGPGTRLLVL.

This clone was seen a single time. The chain has TRBV7-3 and TRBJ2-6, with D unresolved. Germline-derived CDR1 and CDR2 are SGHTA and FQGTGA. V lost 2 bases to trimming and J lost 0 bases, with 8 bases between them. The CDR3 consists of 16 residues. The DNA for the CDR3 is TGTGCCAGCAGCTTAGATTCCCCCTCTGGGGCCAACGTCCTGACTTTC. Translating it yields CASSLDSPSGANVLTF.

This chain uses TRBV9 with TRBJ1-6; possible D gene TRBD1, 5 bases. Germline V CDR1 and CDR2: SGDLS, YYNGEE. The CDR3 contains 14 residues. V lost 4 bases, J lost 7 bases, and 12 bases lay in between. The CDR3 reads CASSRGVQNSPLHF. CDR3 sequence (DNA): TGTGCCAGCAGCAGGGGTGTACAGAATTCACCCCTCCACTTT.

This clone was observed a single time. The chain carries TRBV7-9 and TRBJ2-3; 9 nucleotides line up with TRBD1. Germline values: CDR1 SEHNR, CDR2 FQNEAQ (reference sequence). J lost 2 bases, V lost 5 bases, and 8 bases had no gene match. This CDR3 region has 16 residues. The CDR3 loop reads CASSDYTGGPTDTQYF. The DNA of the CDR3 is TGTGCCAGCAGCGACTACACAGGGGGCCCCACAGATACGCAGTATTTT.

This chain links TRBV27 with TRBJ2-7; possibly TRBD1 for D (6 bases). Trimming cost V 5 bases and J 3 bases, with 17 bases left between them. Germline CDR1 is MNHEY and CDR2 is SMNVEV (reference sequence). The CDR3 has 15 residues. CDR3 nucleotides: TGTGCCAGCAGTACTCCCCGGCAGGGGCTCTACGAGCAGTACTTC. This codes for CASSTPRQGLYEQYF.